Given below is one T cell receptor (beta chain) in context. Researchers ran the PCR with 60 Vbeta and 13 Jbeta primers. The table came from immunoSEQ multiplex PCR; TCRdb's copy has only in-frame clones and leaves some out. In total, the table holds about 150,000 clones. Germline lookup yields CDR1 SGHRS and CDR2 YFSETQ. V lost 4 bases, J lost 1 base, and 16 bases lay in between. CDR3 length: 16 residues. The sample comes from a study of cytomegalovirus exposure and HLA in healthy donors. The sequence derives from a woman between 45 and 60 years old in good health and CMV-seronegative. The V and J genes are TRBV5-1 and TRBJ2-3; D possibly corresponds to TRBD2 (6 bases). Sequenced: PBMCs. In nucleotides, the CDR3 is TGCGCCAGCAGCATAGGGACTGGCCCTCGCACAGATACGCAGTATTTT. It translates to CASSIGTGPRTDTQYF.